This TCR beta chain comes out of a study of blood T cells in healthy people across ages. Concerning this clonotype: Its antigen is as yet unknown.

A second PCR of roughly 6 to 12 cycles used a sample-barcoded 5' primer and a J-beta primer mix. Each TCR beta cDNA got a 12-nucleotide random molecular identifier. TCRdb reprocessed the 5' RACE reads via MiXCR and lists one record per CDR3 protein. The sample contains hundreds of thousands of distinct CDR3 sequences, 58% of which appear only once. Whole-study results and caveats: Naive CD4+ cell counts and diversity both ran higher in long-lived than in aged donors.

The CDR3 extends over 14 amino acids. Trimming left V 1 base short and J 10 bases short, with 11 bases between. Per germline, CDR1 LGHDT and CDR2 YNNKEL (reference sequence). This receptor was obtained from a man younger than 40 in good health. The sample was blood. The V gene is TRBV3-1, the J gene TRBJ1-6; D gene ambiguous. The CDR3 nucleotides read TGTGCCAGCAGCCAAGGGGTTGTAGTCTCACCCCTCCACTTT. It translates to CASSQGVVVSPLHF.